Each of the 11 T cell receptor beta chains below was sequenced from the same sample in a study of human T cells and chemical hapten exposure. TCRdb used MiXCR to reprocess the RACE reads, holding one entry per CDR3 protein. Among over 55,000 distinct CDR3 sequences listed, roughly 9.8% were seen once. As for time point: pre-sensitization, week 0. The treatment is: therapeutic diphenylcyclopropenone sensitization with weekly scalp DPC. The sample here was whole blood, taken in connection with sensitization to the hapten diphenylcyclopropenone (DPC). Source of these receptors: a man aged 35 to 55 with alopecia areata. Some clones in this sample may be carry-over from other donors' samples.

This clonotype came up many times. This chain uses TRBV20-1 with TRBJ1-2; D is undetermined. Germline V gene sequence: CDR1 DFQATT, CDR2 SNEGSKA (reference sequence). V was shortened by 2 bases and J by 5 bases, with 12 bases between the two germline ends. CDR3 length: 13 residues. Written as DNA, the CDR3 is TGCAGTGCTAGATCCCAGGTCTGGTATGGCTACACCTTC. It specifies CSARSQVWYGYTF.

DNA for the CDR3: TGTGCCAGCAGCTCCACGACAGCATCGACCCTTGAAGCTTTCTTT. Encoded protein: CASSSTTASTLEAFF. The chain employs TRBV7-9 and TRBJ1-1, with a possible D match to TRBD1 (5 bases). The CDR3 totals 15 residues. The V and J ends lost 4 bases and 7 bases respectively, with 19 bases between them. The V gene's germline CDR1 is SEHNR and CDR2 FQNEAQ (reference sequence).

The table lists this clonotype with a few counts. The CDR3 nucleotides are TGTGCCAGCAGCTCACCTCATTCTGGGGCCAACGTCCTGACTTTC. Protein product: CASSSPHSGANVLTF. The chain couples TRBV6-2 or TRBV6-3 to TRBJ2-6; unclear D gene. The CDR3 sequence is 15 residues long. Trimming cost V 6 bases and J 1 base, with 10 bases left between them. CDR1 and CDR2 (germline): MNHEY, SVGEGT.

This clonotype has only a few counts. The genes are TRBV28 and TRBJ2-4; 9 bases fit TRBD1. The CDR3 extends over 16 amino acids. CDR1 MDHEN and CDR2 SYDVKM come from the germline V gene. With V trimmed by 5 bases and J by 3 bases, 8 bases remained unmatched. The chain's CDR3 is CASSVDRGEGKNIQYF. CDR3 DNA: TGTGCCAGCAGTGTCGACAGGGGGGAAGGCAAAAACATTCAGTACTTC. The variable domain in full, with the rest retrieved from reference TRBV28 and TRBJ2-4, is DVKVTQSSRYLVKRTGEKVFLECVQDMDHENMFWYRQDPGLGLRLIYFSYDVKMKEKGDIPEGYSVSREKKERFSLILESASTNQTSMYLCASSVDRGEGKNIQYFGAGTRLSVL.

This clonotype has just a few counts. As DNA, the CDR3 is TGTGCCAGCAGCCTAGATTATACGCAGTATTTT. Encoded protein: CASSLDYTQYF. The chain recombines TRBV6-6 with TRBJ2-3; unclear D gene. V lost 6 bases to trimming and J lost 7 bases, with 8 bases between them. The CDR3 is made up of 11 amino acids. CDR1 MNHNY and CDR2 SVGAGI come from the germline V gene (reference sequence).

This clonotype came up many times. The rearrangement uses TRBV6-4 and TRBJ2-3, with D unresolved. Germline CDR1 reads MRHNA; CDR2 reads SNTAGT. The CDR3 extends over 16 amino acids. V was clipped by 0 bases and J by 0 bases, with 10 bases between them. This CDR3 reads CASSDSRTFSTDTQYF. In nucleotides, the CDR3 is TGTGCCAGCAGTGACTCCCGGACGTTTAGCACAGATACGCAGTATTTT.

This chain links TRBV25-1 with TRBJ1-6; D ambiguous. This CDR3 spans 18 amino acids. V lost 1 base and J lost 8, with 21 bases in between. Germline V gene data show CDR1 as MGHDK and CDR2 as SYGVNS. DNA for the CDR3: TGTGCCAGCAGTGAATGGGAGGACCGAGGGTATAAGGATTCACCCCTCCACTTT. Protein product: CASSEWEDRGYKDSPLHF. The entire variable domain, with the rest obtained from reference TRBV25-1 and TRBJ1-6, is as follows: EADIYQTPRYLVIGTGKKITLECSQTMGHDKMYWYQQDPGMELHLIHYSYGVNSTEKGDLSSESTVSRIRTEHFPLTLESARPSHTSQYLCASSEWEDRGYKDSPLHFGNGTRLTVT.

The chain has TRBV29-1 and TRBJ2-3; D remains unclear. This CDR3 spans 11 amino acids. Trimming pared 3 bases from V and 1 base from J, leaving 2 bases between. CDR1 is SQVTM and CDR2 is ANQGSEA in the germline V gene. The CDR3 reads CSVDRTDTQYF. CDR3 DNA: TGCAGCGTTGACCGCACAGATACGCAGTATTTT.

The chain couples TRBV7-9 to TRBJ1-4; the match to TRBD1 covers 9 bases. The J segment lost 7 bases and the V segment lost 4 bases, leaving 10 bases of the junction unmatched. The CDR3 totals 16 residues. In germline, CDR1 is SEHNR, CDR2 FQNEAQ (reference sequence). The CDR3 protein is CASSYLRDRETEKLFF. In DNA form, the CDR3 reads TGTGCCAGCAGCTATCTCCGGGACAGGGAAACTGAAAAACTGTTTTTT.

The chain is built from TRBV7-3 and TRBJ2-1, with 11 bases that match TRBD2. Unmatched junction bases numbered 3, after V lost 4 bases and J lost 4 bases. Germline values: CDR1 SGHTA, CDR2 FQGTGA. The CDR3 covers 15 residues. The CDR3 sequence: CASSSGLAVYNEQFF. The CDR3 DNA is TGTGCCAGCAGCTCGGGACTAGCGGTATACAATGAGCAGTTCTTC.

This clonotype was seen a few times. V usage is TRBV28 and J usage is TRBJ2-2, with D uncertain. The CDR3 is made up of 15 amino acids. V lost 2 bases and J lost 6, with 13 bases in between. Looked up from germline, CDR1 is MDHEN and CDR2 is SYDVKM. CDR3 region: CASSLQDRQSGELFF. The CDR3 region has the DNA TGTGCCAGCAGTTTACAGGACCGGCAGTCCGGGGAGCTGTTTTTT.